A single sample is the source of the 12 T cell receptor beta chains below, sequenced in a study of T cells after yellow fever vaccination. TCRdb analysed the 5' RACE reads with MiXCR anew, one entry per CDR3 protein. Of 450,000 to 600,000 distinct CDR3 sequences in the sample, roughly 12% are singletons; the top ten hold about 14%. This material consisted of PBMCs, taken on the day of the yellow fever booster vaccination. The receptors were gathered from a man aged 25-45 years who received the YFV17D yellow fever vaccine.

This clonotype was seen a handful of times. The chain links TRBV20-1 to TRBJ2-7, with a tentative D call TRBD1 (5 bases). V gave up 0 bases and J gave up 7 bases, with 16 bases separating them. CDR3 length equals 14 residues. Germline V CDR1 and CDR2: DFQATT, SNEGSKA (reference sequence). CDR3 protein: CSARDRQGTSEQYF. The CDR3 region has the DNA TGCAGTGCTAGAGATCGGCAGGGTACAAGTGAGCAGTACTTC.

There are many counts of this clonotype. V is TRBV9 and J is TRBJ2-2; tentatively, D is TRBD2 (5 bases). Trimming took 6 bases from V and 4 from J, leaving 13 bases between them. The CDR3 length is 14 residues. The germline CDR1 and CDR2 sequences are SGDLS and YYNGEE. CDR3 amino acids: CASTEGLPTGELFF. The CDR3 DNA reads as TGTGCCAGCACAGAGGGATTACCCACCGGGGAGCTGTTTTTT.

In this sample, this clonotype turned up a few times. The gene calls are TRBV30 and TRBJ2-5, with D unclear. CDR3 length equals 13 residues. V was trimmed by 2 bases and J by 5 bases, leaving 12 bases between them. Germline V CDR1 and CDR2: GTSNPN, SVGIG (reference sequence). The CDR3 protein is CAWSRTHRETQYF. For the CDR3, the DNA is TGTGCCTGGAGTAGAACCCATCGCGAGACCCAGTACTTC.

The genes are TRBV29-1 and TRBJ2-5, with unresolved D. Germline V CDR1 and CDR2: SQVTM, ANQGSEA. V lost 7 bases to trimming and J lost 1 base, with 10 bases between them. The CDR3 is made up of 12 amino acids. The CDR3 sequence: CSATGRQETQYF. Here the CDR3 DNA reads TGCAGCGCGACGGGCCGCCAAGAGACCCAGTACTTC.

The chain carries TRBV18 and TRBJ1-6; the D is unclear. The V and J ends lost 6 bases and 8 bases respectively, with 20 bases between them. The CDR3 has 16 amino acids. Germline loops: CDR1 KGHSH, CDR2 LQKENI. This CDR3 reads CASSLTAGNQYSPLHF. The CDR3, as DNA: TGTGCCAGCTCGCTCACGGCGGGGAACCAGTATTCACCCCTCCACTTT.

This clonotype has a handful of counts. The genes are TRBV3-1 and TRBJ2-1; 7 nucleotides agree with TRBD1. The junction had 3 bases not matched to a gene; V was cut back by 3 bases and J by 4 bases. Germline-derived CDR1 and CDR2 are LGHDT and YNNKEL (reference sequence). The CDR3 is 14 residues long. The CDR3 region has the DNA TGTGCCAGCAGCCACAGGACAGGATACAATGAGCAGTTCTTC. Protein sequence: CASSHRTGYNEQFF.

DNA for the CDR3: TGCGCCAGCAGCCCGGGACATTCTCGGGTCGAAAAACTGTTTTTT. The encoded protein is CASSPGHSRVEKLFF. The V gene is TRBV5-1, the J gene TRBJ1-4; weak D call: TRBD1 (6 bases). Looked up from germline, CDR1 is SGHRS and CDR2 is YFSETQ. Deletions cut 4 bases from V and 8 bases from J, with 18 bases between. The CDR3 covers 15 residues.

This chain uses TRBV7-9 with TRBJ1-4, with a weak D call TRBD1 (5 bases). V gave up 5 bases and J gave up 7 bases, with 14 bases separating them. CDR1 and CDR2 (germline): SEHNR, FQNEAQ (reference sequence). The CDR3 extends over 14 amino acids. For the CDR3, the DNA is TGTGCCAGCAGCACGGGAAAGGGGAGTGAAAAACTGTTTTTT. Its protein product is CASSTGKGSEKLFF.

The chain employs TRBV18 and TRBJ1-6, with a tentative D call TRBD1 (6 bases). This CDR3 is built from 13 residues. V was pared by 6 bases and J by 7 bases, with 10 bases between. Germline CDR1 reads KGHSH; CDR2 reads LQKENI. The CDR3 loop reads CASSRQENSPLHF. CDR3 DNA: TGTGCCAGCTCGCGACAGGAAAATTCACCCCTCCACTTT.

This clonotype came up a few times. This sequence joins TRBV19 and TRBJ2-2; D gene ambiguous. Per the germline V gene, CDR1 is LNHDA and CDR2 is SQIVND (reference sequence). Trimming shortened V by 1 base and J by 8 bases, and 5 bases separated the two germline ends. The CDR3 covers 12 residues. The CDR3 DNA reads TGTGCCAGTAGTATAGTGCCTGGGGAGCTGTTTTTT. As protein: CASSIVPGELFF.

This clonotype was counted only a few times. In DNA form, the CDR3 reads TGTGCCAGCAGCCCGCTAGCGGGAGTTGGTTACGAGCAGTACTTC. Translating it yields CASSPLAGVGYEQYF. The chain couples TRBV7-2 to TRBJ2-7, with TRBD2 identical over 10 bases. With 5 bases clipped from V and 4 bases from J, the junction kept 8 bases outside the gene matches. This CDR3 contains 15 residues. Looked up from germline, CDR1 is SGHTA and CDR2 is FQGNSA.

This chain links TRBV5-4 with TRBJ2-3; a weak D match, TRBD1 (5 bases). This CDR3 is 12 amino acids long. The ends were cut back, 2 bases at V and 11 bases at J, with 12 bases in the middle. CDR1 is SGHNT, CDR2 YYREEE, per germline (reference sequence). As DNA, the CDR3 is TGTGCCAGCAGCTTCTACAGGCTGGAGCAGTATTTT. Residues: CASSFYRLEQYF. Complete variable domain (other parts from reference TRBV5-4 and TRBJ2-3): ETGVTQSPTHLIKTRGQQVTLRCSSQSGHNTVSWYQQALGQGPQFIFQYYREEENGRGNFPPRFSGLQFPNYSSELNVNALELDDSALYLCASSFYRLEQYFGPGTRLTVL.